A single sample is the source of the 21 T cell receptor beta chains below, sequenced in a study of blood T cell repertoires in COVID-19. Clones were read by immunoSEQ multiplex PCR, and TCRdb kept only the in-frame ones, dropping some. Altogether roughly 410,000 clones are present, more than 70% being singletons, with the ten largest covering 1.2%. The sequencing input was peripheral blood. The source is a man aged 40-49 years with acute or convalescent COVID-19.

Remarks on this clone: Other DNA sequences in the sample encode the same CDR3. The V call is TRBV5-6, the J call TRBJ2-2; perhaps TRBD2 as D (6 bases). Trimming stripped 0 bases from V and 6 bases from J, with 6 bases between. The CDR3 is 13 residues long. CDR1 is SGHDT, CDR2 YYEEEE, per germline. The DNA of the CDR3 is TGTGCCAGCAGCTTGGGCGGGGCCGGGGAGCTGTTTTTT. Amino acid sequence: CASSLGGAGELFF.

This chain joins TRBV19 and TRBJ2-1; 10 nucleotides align to TRBD2. V shed 3 bases and J 5 bases; nucleotides not matched to a gene: 7. This CDR3 region has 16 residues. Germline V lookup: CDR1 LNHDA, CDR2 SQIVND (reference sequence). As DNA, the CDR3 is TGTGCCAGTAGTATTGGTAGCGGGGGGCGAAACAATGAGCAGTTCTTC. Protein: CASSIGSGGRNNEQFF.

This clone appeared once. The CDR3 DNA sequence: TGTGCCAGCAACTTACTAGATCAAGAGACCCAGTACTTC. Its protein product is CASNLLDQETQYF. The chain carries TRBV2 and TRBJ2-5; tentative D call: TRBD2 (5 bases). The CDR3 consists of 13 residues. Trimming left V 7 bases short and J 2 bases short, with 11 bases between. Germline CDR1 and CDR2: SNHLY and FYNNEI.

This clone was detected only a few times. This sequence joins TRBV9 and TRBJ1-3, with 8 nucleotides matching TRBD1. The V and J ends lost 4 bases and 2 bases, in that order; junction bases with no gene match: 5. The CDR3 consists of 15 residues. The germline CDR1 and CDR2 sequences are SGDLS and YYNGEE. As DNA, the CDR3 is TGTGCCAGCAGCCCCCAGGGGGCCCCTGGAAACACCATATATTTT. It codes for CASSPQGAPGNTIYF.

V and J are TRBV30 and TRBJ2-7, with 10 nucleotides matching TRBD2. The germline V gene has CDR1 GTSNPN and CDR2 SVGIG (reference sequence). The J segment lost 6 bases and the V segment lost 2 bases, leaving 4 bases of the junction unmatched. CDR3 length: 13 amino acids. The CDR3 loop reads CAWSPGLAAEQYF. In DNA form, the CDR3 reads TGTGCCTGGAGTCCAGGACTAGCGGCCGAGCAGTACTTC.

This clone has only a few counts. V is TRBV2 and J is TRBJ1-2; D remains ambiguous. The germline V gene has CDR1 SNHLY and CDR2 FYNNEI. The CDR3 extends over 15 amino acids. The germline V and J ends were trimmed by 4 bases and 5 bases, with 17 bases remaining between them. The CDR3 DNA sequence: TGTGCCAGCAGTGGGGCGAGTATGGGCAGTTATGGCTACACCTTC. Amino acid sequence: CASSGASMGSYGYTF.

V is TRBV6-5 and J is TRBJ1-1; D remains unclear. There are 15 residues in the CDR3. CDR1 is MNHEY and CDR2 is SVGAGI in the germline V gene. Trimming shortened V by 4 bases and J by 0 bases, and 12 bases separated the two germline ends. This chain's CDR3 is CASSSPGEVNTEAFF. The CDR3 coding sequence is TGTGCCAGCAGTTCTCCCGGGGAAGTGAACACTGAAGCTTTCTTT.

This chain connects TRBV3-1 (or the pseudogene TRBV3-2) to TRBJ2-1; a weak D match, TRBD2 (6 bases). The V gene's germline CDR1 is LGHDT and CDR2 YNNKEL (reference sequence). The CDR3 loop spans 14 amino acids. Trimming left V 2 bases short and J 5 bases short, with 10 bases between. DNA of the CDR3: TGTGCCAGCAGCCAATTCACTAGCCACAATGAGCAGTTCTTC. Translating it yields CASSQFTSHNEQFF.

The genes are TRBV5-1 and TRBJ2-3; 9 bases align to TRBD1. The V and J ends lost 3 bases and 0 bases, in that order; junction bases with no gene match: 14. Germline V lookup: CDR1 SGHRS, CDR2 YFSETQ. This CDR3 has 19 amino acids. The CDR3, as DNA: TGCGCCAGCAGCTCACCGGGACAGGGAAATCCTACGAGCACAGATACGCAGTATTTT. Protein: CASSSPGQGNPTSTDTQYF.

The V and J genes are TRBV2 and TRBJ2-2; 7 bases fit TRBD1. The CDR3 consists of 14 residues. Germline assignment: CDR1 SNHLY and CDR2 FYNNEI. J lost 2 bases, V lost 6 bases, and 3 bases had no gene match. The CDR3 region has the DNA TGTGCCAGCAGGGGGGACAGCAACACCGGGGAGCTGTTTTTT. Amino acids: CASRGDSNTGELFF.

This chain joins TRBV28 and TRBJ1-1; 10 bases map to TRBD1. Germline CDR1 reads MDHEN; CDR2 reads SYDVKM. The V segment lost 6 bases and the J segment 6 bases; nucleotides outside the gene matches: 4. There are 13 residues in the CDR3. Here the CDR3 reads CASSRDRGAEAFF. For the CDR3, the DNA is TGTGCCAGCAGCCGGGACAGGGGCGCTGAAGCTTTCTTT.

The J gene is TRBJ2-3, the V gene TRBV5-1; 9 bases map to TRBD1. V was pared by 3 bases and J by 12 bases, with 5 bases of the junction left unmatched. In germline, CDR1 is SGHRS, CDR2 YFSETQ. CDR3 length equals 12 residues. CDR3 residues: CASSWDRDLQYF. The CDR3 nucleotides are TGCGCCAGCAGCTGGGACAGGGACTTACAGTATTTT.

The gene calls are TRBV27 and TRBJ2-1, with 8 bases lining up with TRBD1. The trim removed 4 bases at V and 9 bases at J, leaving 11 bases unmatched. CDR1 MNHEY and CDR2 SMNVEV come from the germline V gene (reference sequence). CDR3 length: 15 residues. CDR3 residues: CASSYRTGRSAEQFF. The CDR3 nucleotides are TGTGCCAGCAGTTACAGGACAGGGAGGTCTGCTGAGCAGTTCTTC.

V is TRBV2 and J is TRBJ2-1; possible D gene TRBD2, 6 bases. The germline V gene has CDR1 SNHLY and CDR2 FYNNEI. V lost 8 bases to trimming and J lost 8 bases, with 13 bases between them. This CDR3 spans 12 amino acids. The DNA of the CDR3 is TGTGCCAGCGAGGGCTCTAGCGATGAGCAGTTCTTC. Encoded protein: CASEGSSDEQFF.

This clone has a count of ten or more. The V gene is TRBV27, the J gene TRBJ2-7; the D gene is possibly TRBD1 (6 bases). Trimming took off 5 bases at V and 4 bases at J, with 18 bases between the two ends. CDR1 is MNHEY, CDR2 SMNVEV, per germline (reference sequence). This CDR3 spans 15 amino acids. Here the CDR3 reads CASSPSQGTFYEQYF. The CDR3 DNA sequence: TGTGCCAGCAGTCCGAGTCAGGGGACGTTTTACGAGCAGTACTTC.

This chain connects TRBV19 to TRBJ1-2, with no clear D. Trimming cost V 9 bases and J 7 bases, with 18 bases left between them. Germline assignment: CDR1 LNHDA and CDR2 SQIVND (reference sequence). The CDR3 runs 13 residues. This CDR3 reads CASRPTFYGGYTF. CDR3 coding DNA: TGTGCCAGCCGACCGACATTTTACGGTGGCTACACCTTC. The full variable domain, rest sourced from reference TRBV19 and TRBJ1-2, is DGGITQSPKYLFRKEGQNVTLSCEQNLNHDAMYWYRQDPGQGLRLIYYSQIVNDFQKGDIAEGYSVSREKKESFPLTVTSAQKNPTAFYLCASRPTFYGGYTFGSGTRLTVV.

The V call is TRBV9, the J call TRBJ1-4; 9 bases align to TRBD1. With V trimmed by 2 bases and J by 7 bases, 9 bases remained unmatched. The CDR3 contains 16 residues. Looked up from germline, CDR1 is SGDLS and CDR2 is YYNGEE. CDR3 residues: CASSVGDRVDTEKLFF. As DNA, the CDR3 is TGTGCCAGCAGCGTGGGGGACAGGGTGGATACTGAAAAACTGTTTTTT.

This chain connects TRBV7-6 to TRBJ2-1, with TRBD2 matching 8 bases. The CDR3 has 15 residues. Trimming at V came to 2 bases and at J to 4 bases, leaving 4 bases not matched to a gene. Per the germline V gene, CDR1 is SGHVS and CDR2 is FNYEAQ. The CDR3: CASSLQPSGYNEQFF. The CDR3 bases are TGTGCCAGCAGCTTACAGCCTAGCGGGTACAATGAGCAGTTCTTC.

The chain has TRBV19 and TRBJ2-3, with D hard to call. Trimming shortened V by 1 base and J by 2 bases, and 7 bases separated the two germline ends. The CDR3 has 14 residues. CDR1 is LNHDA, CDR2 SQIVND, per germline (reference sequence). CDR3 in amino acids: CASSIGVITDTQYF. The CDR3 DNA follows: TGTGCCAGTAGTATAGGAGTGATCACAGATACGCAGTATTTT.

This clone was detected only once. This chain links TRBV27 with TRBJ1-6, with D perhaps matching TRBD1 (6 bases). There are 16 residues in the CDR3. The V end was cut by 7 bases, the J end by 10 bases, with 23 bases between. Per germline, CDR1 MNHEY and CDR2 SMNVEV (reference sequence). The CDR3 DNA sequence: TGTGCCAGCACCTCCCCGGCACAGGGTACGAACTCACCCCTCCACTTT. It encodes CASTSPAQGTNSPLHF.

The V call is TRBV28, the J call TRBJ1-4, with 9 bases identical to TRBD1. Germline V gives CDR1 MDHEN, CDR2 SYDVKM. This CDR3 region has 16 residues. The ends lost 6 bases at V and 7 bases at J; junction bases unmatched: 12. The CDR3 coding sequence is TGTGCCAGCAGCGAGTCTGGGACAGGGTTTTTTGAAAAACTGTTTTTT. Translated: CASSESGTGFFEKLFF. The full variable domain, with the rest looked up from reference TRBV28 and TRBJ1-4, is DVKVTQSSRYLVKRTGEKVFLECVQDMDHENMFWYRQDPGLGLRLIYFSYDVKMKEKGDIPEGYSVSREKKERFSLILESASTNQTSMYLCASSESGTGFFEKLFFGSGTQLSVL.